This T cell receptor beta chain was recovered during a study of T-cell memory formation after mild COVID-19. Turning to the study itself: TCR clusters showed largely donor specificity. Study observations and caveats: Clones contracting day 15 to 85 were balanced CD4/CD8; later expanders leaned CD4+. Nothing showed for sure that second-wave clones peaking on day 37 were SARS-CoV-2 specific.

TCRdb called the 5' RACE reads again in MiXCR, with one record for every CDR3 protein. The sample has around 150,000 distinct CDR3 sequences, 11% seen once. In this sample, this clonotype turned up many times. Its antigen remains unidentified. The CDR3 loop spans 15 amino acids. Germline loops: CDR1 SGHRS, CDR2 YFSETQ. V was pared by 2 bases and J by 3 bases, with 7 bases of the junction left unmatched. This sequence originates from a young man who had mild COVID-19 (a few samples of this study predate the infection). Cell type and time point are not known. V usage is TRBV5-1 and J usage is TRBJ2-5; 7 positions match TRBD1. The sequenced sample consisted of PBMCs or a T cell subset sorted from them (not recorded which). DNA of the CDR3: TGCGCCAGCAGCTTCGGACCTGGGACAGAAGAGACCCAGTACTTC. It encodes CASSFGPGTEETQYF.